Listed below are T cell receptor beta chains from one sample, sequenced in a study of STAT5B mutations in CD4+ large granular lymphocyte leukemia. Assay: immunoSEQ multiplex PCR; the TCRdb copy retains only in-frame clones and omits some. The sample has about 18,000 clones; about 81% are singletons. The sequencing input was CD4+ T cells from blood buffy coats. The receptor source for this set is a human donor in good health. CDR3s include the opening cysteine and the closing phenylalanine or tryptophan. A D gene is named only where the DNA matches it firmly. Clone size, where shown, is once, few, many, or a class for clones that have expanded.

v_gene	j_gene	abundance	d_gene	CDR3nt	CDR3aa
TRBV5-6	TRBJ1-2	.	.	TGTGCCAGCAGCTCTCGGTCCTATGGCTACACCTTC	CASSSRSYGYTF
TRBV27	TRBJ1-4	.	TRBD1	TGTGCCAGCAGTTCCGGGACAGGAAACCGAGAAAAACTGTTTTTT	CASSSGTGNREKLFF
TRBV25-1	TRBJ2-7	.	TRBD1	TGTGCCAGCGGGGACCCGGGACAGGGAGCCTACGAGCAGTACTTC	CASGDPGQGAYEQYF
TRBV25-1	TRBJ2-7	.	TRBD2	TGTGCCAGCAGTGTGTCTAGCGGGAGGGCCGGTGGCGGCGAGCAGTACTTC	CASSVSSGRAGGGEQYF
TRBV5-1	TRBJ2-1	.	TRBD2	TGCGCCAGCAGCTTGGGGACTAGCGGGTGGGAGCGGAATGAGCAGTTCTTC	CASSLGTSGWERNEQFF
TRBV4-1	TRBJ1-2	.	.	TGCGCCAGCAGTACCCGAGGCTATGGCTACACCTTC	CASSTRGYGYTF
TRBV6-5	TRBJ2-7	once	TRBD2	TGTGCCAGCAGTCGAATCGGGAGGCCCTACGAGCAGTACTTC	CASSRIGRPYEQYF
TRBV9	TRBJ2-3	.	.	TGTGCCAGCAGCGCGAGGGCGGTGTCGGGAGATACGCAGTATTTT	CASSARAVSGDTQYF
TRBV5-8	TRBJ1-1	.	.	TGTGCCAGCAGCCCCAGATTGGTGGTGAACACTGAAGCTTTCTTT	CASSPRLVVNTEAFF
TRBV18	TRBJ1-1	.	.	TGTGCCAGCTCACCTGGGGTGGGGACTGAAGCTTTCTTT	CASSPGVGTEAFF
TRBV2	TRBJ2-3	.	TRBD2	TGTGCCAGCAGCCAGCTAGCGGGAGGCACAGATACGCAGTATTTT	CASSQLAGGTDTQYF
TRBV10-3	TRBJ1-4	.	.	TGTGCCATCGGGCGGCGTAATGAAAAACTGTTTTTT	CAIGRRNEKLFF
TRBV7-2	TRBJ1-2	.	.	TGTGCCAGCAGCAACTACCCGGGGGCGATCTATGGCTACACCTTC	CASSNYPGAIYGYTF
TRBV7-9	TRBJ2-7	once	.	TGTGCCAGCAGCTTGAGGGCCGGGTCCTACGAGCAGTACTTC	CASSLRAGSYEQYF
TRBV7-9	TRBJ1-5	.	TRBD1	TGTGCCAGCAGCTTAGCGGACAGGCCTAGCAATCAGCCCCAGCATTTT	CASSLADRPSNQPQHF
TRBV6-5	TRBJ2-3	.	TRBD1	TGTGCCAGCAGTTCACCTCTGACAGGGGGCATAGATACGCAGTATTTT	CASSSPLTGGIDTQYF
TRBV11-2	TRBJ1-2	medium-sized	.	TGTGCCAGCAGCTTAGGGCAGGGAAGTGGCTACACCTTC	CASSLGQGSGYTF
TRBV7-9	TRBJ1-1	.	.	TGTGCCAGCAGGGCTGGTGGGTGGGCGTTCTTT	CASRAGGWAFF
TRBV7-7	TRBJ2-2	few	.	TGTGCCAGCAGCCCGGACTTGAACACCGGGGAGCTGTTTTTT	CASSPDLNTGELFF
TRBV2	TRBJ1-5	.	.	TGTGCCAGCAGTTTGACGGGGGGCGCAGGTAATCAGCCCCAGCATTTT	CASSLTGGAGNQPQHF
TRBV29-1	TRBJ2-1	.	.	TGCAGCGTTGAGGGTAGTACTAATGAGCAGTTCTTC	CSVEGSTNEQFF
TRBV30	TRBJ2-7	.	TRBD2	TGTGCCTGGCGAACTAGCGGGTTATACGTCGAGCAGTACTTC	CAWRTSGLYVEQYF
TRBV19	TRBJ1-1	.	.	TGTGCCTCTAAAGAGGCCTCGAGGGGCACTGAAGCTTTCTTT	CASKEASRGTEAFF
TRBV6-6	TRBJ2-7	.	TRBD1	TGTGCCAGCAGTTACGGGACAGGGACCTACGAGCAGTACTTC	CASSYGTGTYEQYF
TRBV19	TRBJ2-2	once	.	TGTGCCAGTAGTATTGGACCCCACCCCGGGGAGCTGTTTTTT	CASSIGPHPGELFF
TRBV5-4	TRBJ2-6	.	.	TGTGCCAGCAGTTCGGACTATACTGGGGCCAACGTCCTGACTTTC	CASSSDYTGANVLTF
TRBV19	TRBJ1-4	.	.	TGTGCCAGTACTCGGTACACGAATGAAAAACTGTTTTTT	CASTRYTNEKLFF
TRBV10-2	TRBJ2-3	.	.	TGCGCCAGCAGTCGGGGCTACCAGGCAGATACGCAGTATTTT	CASSRGYQADTQYF